These T cell receptor beta chains were read from a single sample in a study of CD4+ T cells in melanoma. Sequencing was performed with immunoSEQ multiplex PCR; in TCRdb, only in-frame clones are kept and a portion is missing. The table has about 110,000 clones, 92% seen once. The sequencing input was peripheral blood. Receptors were obtained from a human donor with melanoma. The CDR3 runs from the conserved cysteine through the conserved F or W. A D gene is named only where the DNA matches it firmly. Clone size appears in some rows only: once, few, many, or a class for an expanded clone.

V	D	length	size	J	CDR3	DNA
TRBV14	.	15	.	TRBJ2-3	CASSPGLGGTDTQYF	TGTGCCAGCAGCCCGGGCCTGGGGGGCACAGATACGCAGTATTTT
TRBV7-8	TRBD2	16	.	TRBJ2-5	CASSWQGGGPGETQYF	TGTGCCAGCAGCTGGCAGGGCGGGGGTCCCGGTGAGACCCAGTACTTC
TRBV11-3	TRBD2	15	.	TRBJ2-3	CASSSGGTSDDTQYF	TGTGCCAGCAGCTCAGGAGGGACTAGCGACGATACGCAGTATTTT
TRBV6-4	TRBD1	14	.	TRBJ2-7	CASRKDRFAYEQYF	TGTGCCAGCAGAAAGGACAGGTTTGCCTACGAGCAGTACTTC
TRBV4-2	.	15	.	TRBJ2-5	CASNPSGQLGETQYF	TGTGCCAGCAACCCCTCCGGGCAACTCGGGGAGACCCAGTACTTC
TRBV9	.	15	.	TRBJ1-6	CASSVERTAGSPLHF	TGTGCCAGCAGCGTAGAAAGGACAGCGGGTTCACCCCTCCACTTT
TRBV5-1	TRBD2	16	.	TRBJ2-2	CASSTGLAGVTGELFF	TGCGCCAGCAGCACCGGACTAGCGGGAGTTACCGGGGAGCTGTTTTTT
TRBV7-2	.	13	.	TRBJ1-3	CASSLELKDTIYF	TGTGCCAGCAGCTTGGAACTTAAGGACACCATATATTTT
TRBV5-1	TRBD2	16	.	TRBJ2-7	CASSSVLTSGGHEQYF	TGCGCCAGCAGCTCCGTTTTGACTAGCGGGGGTCACGAGCAGTACTTC
TRBV2	.	13	.	TRBJ2-7	CATRGVSSDEQYF	TGTGCCACCAGGGGGGTTTCGAGTGACGAGCAGTACTTC
TRBV4-2	TRBD2	17	.	TRBJ2-1	CASSGTSGRGGYNEQFF	TGTGCCAGCAGCGGGACTAGCGGGAGGGGGGGCTACAATGAGCAGTTCTTC
TRBV6-1	.	15	.	TRBJ2-7	CASSKGTTASYEQYF	TGTGCCAGCAGCAAAGGAACGACGGCCTCCTACGAGCAGTACTTC
TRBV14	.	14	.	TRBJ2-5	CASSQDWSGETQYF	TGTGCCAGCAGCCAAGATTGGAGTGGAGAGACCCAGTACTTC
TRBV7-3	TRBD1	14	once	TRBJ2-7	CASSLGVWDREQYF	TGTGCCAGCAGCTTAGGGGTTTGGGACAGGGAGCAGTACTTC
TRBV7-2	.	15	.	TRBJ2-7	CASSLEGNTIYEQYF	TGTGCCAGCAGCTTAGAGGGGAACACCATTTACGAGCAGTACTTC
TRBV19	TRBD1	14	.	TRBJ2-7	CASSRGQGSYEQYF	TGTGCCAGTAGTAGGGGACAGGGGTCCTACGAGCAGTACTTC
TRBV6-1	.	11	.	TRBJ1-2	CATSRDSGYTF	TGTGCCACCTCCCGCGACTCTGGCTACACCTTC
TRBV7-3	.	13	.	TRBJ2-7	CASRSGGSYEQYF	TGTGCCAGCAGGTCGGGCGGATCCTACGAGCAGTACTTC
TRBV30	.	12	.	TRBJ1-6	CAFGRRNSPLHF	TGTGCCTTCGGCCGGCGTAATTCACCCCTCCACTTT
TRBV6-1	.	13	few	TRBJ2-7	CASSESGRYEQYF	TGTGCCAGCAGTGAATCGGGCAGATACGAGCAGTACTTC
TRBV6-5	.	11	.	TRBJ1-2	CASSYSYGYTF	TGTGCCAGCAGTTACTCCTATGGCTACACCTTC
TRBV7-9	.	16	.	TRBJ1-3	CASSLMGISAGNTIYF	TGTGCCAGCAGCTTAATGGGAATTTCGGCTGGAAACACCATATATTTT
TRBV7-3	TRBD2	16	.	TRBJ2-3	CASRFPLATGTDTQYF	TGTGCCAGCAGGTTCCCACTAGCGACTGGCACAGATACGCAGTATTTT
TRBV7-9	.	13	.	TRBJ2-5	CASSLVGRETQYF	TGTGCCAGCAGCTTGGTGGGTAGGGAGACCCAGTACTTC